This T cell receptor (beta chain) derives from a study of CD8 T cells in Susac syndrome. The V end was cut by 1 base, the J end by 2 bases, with 11 bases between. CDR1 and CDR2 from the germline V gene are DFQATT and SNEGSKA (reference sequence). This CDR3 comprises 14 residues. RNA was extracted with the RNeasy kit, and a quantity of roughly 0.5 to 1 ug was reverse transcribed using random hexamers. TCRdb re-derived calls from the immunoSEQ multiplex PCR reads in MiXCR, one entry per CDR3 protein. The repertoire includes about 160,000 distinct CDR3 sequences, 93% of them detected once, and around 0.13% sits in the top ten.

The source is a human donor in good health. The chain recombines TRBV20-1 with TRBJ1-2; weak D call: TRBD1 (5 bases). Sequenced sample: CD4+ T cells from PBMCs. This CDR3 is CSARVPAGNYGYTF. In DNA, the CDR3 is TGCAGTGCTAGAGTCCCCGCAGGGAACTATGGCTACACCTTC.